This paragraph reports one TCR beta chain. Its cognate antigen is unknown. This specimen belongs to a study of cytomegalovirus exposure and HLA in healthy donors. Findings and caveats of the study: Later analysis showed TCR association rates varying by HLA locus, highest for DRB1 and lowest for HLA-C. Associated with cytomegalovirus, according to the listing, were 150 to 200 TCR beta chains. Most subjects' HLA-A and HLA-B alleles were reportedly predicted from TCR beta sequences. Productive status was seen about 90% or about 30% of the time for most TCR beta V segments in an earlier analysis.

Germline CDR1 is MNHNS and CDR2 is SASEGT. This CDR3 has 14 residues. Trimming removed 8 bases at V and 3 bases at J, with 17 bases between. 60 Vbeta and 13 Jbeta primers were used in PCR. Some clones are missing from TCRdb's copy, which holds only in-frame ones; the method was immunoSEQ multiplex PCR. The sample yields about 200,000 clones, around 87% seen once. This receptor was obtained from a boy younger than 10 in good health and CMV-seronegative. The sample consisted of PBMCs. The gene calls are TRBV6-1 and TRBJ2-7; the D gene is possibly TRBD1 (8 bases). CDR3 sequence (DNA): TGTGCCAGCGGGTGGACAGGGAGGGACTACGAGCAGTACTTC. Protein sequence: CASGWTGRDYEQYF.